These T cell receptor beta chains were read from a single sample in a study of shared clonotypes between healthy human individuals. The repertoire was sequenced with immunoSEQ multiplex PCR; TCRdb's copy has only in-frame clones and lacks some. The repertoire includes 1 million to 1.2 million clones, about 72% of them detected once, and roughly 0.83% sits in the top ten. Sequencing was carried out using memory CD4+ T cells from PBMCs. The receptors here all came from a man between 18 and 35 years old in good health. Some clones in this sample may be carry-over from other donors' samples. Each CDR3 is given with its conserved first and last residue. A D gene is named only where the DNA matches it firmly. Some rows mark clone size as missing; the rest say once, few, many or name a class of expanded clone.

>TRBD1|TRBJ2-7|TRBV11-2|NA
TGTGCCAGCAGCTCTCGGACAGGGTCTAACGAGCAGTACTTC
CASSSRTGSNEQYF
>NA|TRBJ2-3|TRBV18|NA
TGTGCCAGCACTGGTGCTAGCGAGACAGATACGCAGTATTTT
CASTGASETDTQYF
>TRBD2|TRBJ2-1|TRBV9|NA
TGTGCCAGCAGCCCGTTCCTAGCGGGGGGGACAATTTCTGAGCAGTTCTTC
CASSPFLAGGTISEQFF
>TRBD2|TRBJ2-4|TRBV7-2|NA
TGTGCCAGCAGCTTAGTCGCGCAGGGGACTAGCACAGCCAAAAACATTCAGTACTTC
CASSLVAQGTSTAKNIQYF
>NA|TRBJ2-7|TRBV19|NA
TGTGCCAGTAAAGTAACAGGGCAAGCCTACGAGCAGTACTTC
CASKVTGQAYEQYF
>NA|TRBJ1-1|TRBV19|few
TGTGCCAGTAGTATACGGCAGACGAACACTGAAGCTTTCTTT
CASSIRQTNTEAFF
>NA|TRBJ2-1|TRBV18|NA
TGTGCCAGCTCACCACGTCCCAGGGGACTCTCCTACAATGAGCAGTTCTTC
CASSPRPRGLSYNEQFF
>NA|TRBJ1-4|TRBV15|NA
TGTGCCACCAGCACGACAGTGGGGGAAAAACTGTTTTTT
CATSTTVGEKLFF
>NA|TRBJ1-1|TRBV15|NA
TGTGCCACCAGCAGAGATCGAGGTTTGGTTAGTGACTTGAACACTGAAGCTTTCTTT
CATSRDRGLVSDLNTEAFF
>NA|TRBJ2-7|TRBV6-4|NA
TGTGCCAGCAGTGACTCGGGCCGCAGGGTTTCTCTATCCCACGAGCAGTACTTC
CASSDSGRRVSLSHEQYF
>NA|TRBJ1-5|TRBV2|NA
TGTGCCAGCAGCGGTAGACAGCCAGATCAGCCCCAGCATTTT
CASSGRQPDQPQHF
>TRBD1|TRBJ2-7|TRBV6-1|once
TGTGCCAGCAGTGACGGGACAGTCTACGAGCAGTACTTC
CASSDGTVYEQYF
>TRBD1|TRBJ1-1|TRBV6-1|NA
TGTGCCAGCACGGTGGACAGGGACACTGAAGCTTTCTTT
CASTVDRDTEAFF
>TRBD1|TRBJ2-7|TRBV10-3|once
TGTGCCATCAGTGAGGGCAGGGGGAGCTCCTACGAGCAGTACTTC
CAISEGRGSSYEQYF
>NA|TRBJ1-2|TRBV5-4|NA
TGTGCCAGCAGCTCAGACAGTTATGGCTACACCTTC
CASSSDSYGYTF
>TRBD2|TRBJ2-2|TRBV27|NA
TGTGCCAGCAGTTTACTAGCGGGAGTACCCGGGGAGCTGTTTTTT
CASSLLAGVPGELFF
>NA|TRBJ2-1|TRBV6-5|NA
TGTGCCAGCAGTTCGATACTAGTTGGCAATGAGCAGTTCTTC
CASSSILVGNEQFF
>TRBD1|TRBJ2-7|TRBV15|NA
TGTGCCACCAGCAGAGCGTACAGGGGGTCCTACGAGCAGTACTTC
CATSRAYRGSYEQYF